This TCR beta chain came from a study of cytomegalovirus exposure and HLA in healthy donors (dated by TCRdb to the late 2010s). Concerning the study at large: An earlier analysis of several hundred of the donors reported 250 to 300 Gb of sequence data and some 120 million unique TCR beta sequences from 150 million to 200 million T cells. Besides the first cohort of around 670 subjects, a separate validation cohort made up of about 120 different subjects was used. Class I and class II HLA loci were covered by the typing at four-digit resolution. Four to six DR-DQ haplotypes were handled as single units for association and clustering because linkage in the cohort was strong. Donor age, sex, ethnicity and CMV serostatus were compiled alongside the repertoire data. A later genetic analysis used genome-wide SNP genotypes for about 60% of the roughly 700 donors, treating that subset as a discovery cohort. Rather than using new phenotypic data, the later analysis identified candidate immune exposures from TCR beta sequences and from how often those sequences occurred across donors. An earlier analysis of 587 of the donors applied high-throughput TCR beta sequencing to assess whether each TCR beta V gene segment acted as functional or pseudogenic. High-throughput TCR immunosequencing, statistical association of individual TCRs with disease status, and machine learning were combined to predict cytomegalovirus infection status. Using immunosequencing, the study profiled T cell repertoires from around 680 subjects and related those repertoires to cytomegalovirus serostatus. Of the 300 to 400 genotyped donors, approximately 83% fell in the genetic ancestry cluster associated with self-reported Caucasian donors. A later analysis re-analyzed previously published TCR beta repertoires from 666 donors and added high-resolution HLA genotyping to study TCR occurrence patterns. The study aimed to test whether signatures of past pathogen exposure could be identified by cataloging public T cell receptors. Among around 400 genotyped donors of the cohort, an average of approximately 240,000 unique TCR beta nucleotide sequences were sequenced per donor, roughly 18% of them non-productive. All discovery cohort repertoires had been generated using a single sequencing platform. An early release that covered several hundred HLA-typed donors contained around 330 gigabases of sequencing data and tens of millions of unique TCR sequences. The number of typed donors differed by locus: about 620-640 for A, B, C, DRB1 and DQB1; approximately 530 for DQA1; about 600 for DPA1; and approximately 450 for DPB1. The study at large found these results: In an earlier analysis of more than 500 of the donors, most TCR beta V segments appeared in productive rearrangements about 90% or about 30% of the time, broadly matching IMGT annotations. In a later analysis, HLA-associated TCR beta chains showed more clonal expansion and lower generation probabilities than non-associated chains that were equally common. The earlier analysis of fewer than 750 of the donors excluded some 15 rarely observed V segments, including chromosome 9 orphons, because counts were too low. In a later genetic analysis, a missense DCLRE1C variant was associated with V-gene and J-gene trimming of TCR beta chains, and the association was replicated in an independent cohort. Sequencing depth was assumed to be roughly uniform across donors in the presence/absence analyses, though that assumption may not hold. A further reported finding was that TCR beta sequences accurately predicted the HLA-A and HLA-B alleles for most subjects in the first cohort. Strong co-occurrence of HLA alleles, especially DR and DQ, made assigning TCR associations to individual alleles difficult. A later analysis found that most CMV-associated TCR beta chains appeared HLA-restricted, with HLA associations seemingly driven largely by CMV exposure. A group of highly shared sequence variants was considered likely to be a technical artifact of the sequencing pipeline. In vitro tests confirmed that a few of the cytomegalovirus-associated TCR beta chains recognize cytomegalovirus antigens. Only TCR beta chains were sequenced in this cohort, and the absence of alpha or paired-chain data limited detectable features. Immune exposure information for the cohort was limited to CMV serostatus. Most TCR sequences were seen in very few donors, while some public TCRs were found in many individuals. Some IMGT-functional V segments, including TRBV6-2 and TRBV6-3, could not be distinguished by the 87-base-pair reads and were therefore excluded. It was suggested by the authors that the approach could potentially be generalized to other disease states and immunological phenotypes. In a later analysis, several top co-occurrence clusters were reported to appear linked to parvovirus B19, influenza, CMV and Epstein-Barr virus. Specific HLA alleles were associated with 15,000 to 20,000 TCR beta sequences at a false discovery rate of 0.05 in a later analysis. A later analysis found that TCR association rates varied across HLA loci, with DRB1 alleles showing the most associated TCRs and HLA-C alleles the fewest. Because HLA typing was unavailable for some donors at each locus, only the typed subset was used in association tests. According to a later genetic analysis, donors in an Asian-associated ancestry cluster had fewer N-insertions in productive TCRs than the approximately 690-donor mean. Cytomegalovirus status was reported to be diagnosed by the classifier with high specificity and sensitivity in both the original and validation cohorts. The study gave a list of 150 to 200 TCR beta chains associated with cytomegalovirus. Correlated functional status among segregating V segments might reflect linkage disequilibrium, but an unknown experimental factor could not be ruled out.

The cohort consisted of 600 to 750 healthy bone marrow donors. At the time of sampling, every cohort member was nominally healthy, though immune exposures that went unrecorded were likely present. The donor tested CMV seronegative, placing the donor among the 350 to 400 seronegative members of the cohort. A peripheral blood sample was provided by each donor, and peripheral blood mononuclear cells were used for TCR beta sequencing. The Qiagen DNeasy Blood Extraction Kit was used to extract genomic DNA from the blood cell samples. As for this clone: Its antigen is still unknown. No base-level quality is on record; no much larger clone is a single base apart.

The CDR3, cysteine through phenylalanine, is 16 amino acids long. Only the CDR3 portion is preserved as DNA: 48 bases, with reading frame beginning at the first base. V and J are trimmed by 1 base and 1 base, and the gene matches miss 3 bases of the junction. Taken from the germline V gene (reference sequence), the CDR1 and CDR2 loops are SGHNT and YYREEE. The library was produced with the immunoSEQ multiplex PCR assay. For the multiplex PCR, a mixture combining 60 forward primers for TCR Vbeta segments and 13 reverse primers for TCR Jbeta segments was used. The CDR3 region of rearranged TCR beta genes was amplified from genomic DNA with a multiplex PCR assay. The Illumina HiSeq System was used to sequence the amplified TCR beta libraries as 87-base-pair reads. From the authors' description of their analysis: Across the 600 to 700 repertoires, a later analysis counted 60 million to 90 million unique TCR beta chains, around 10 million of which were shared by at least two donors. Raw reads were error-corrected and collapsed into unique sequences by a nearest-neighbor algorithm in which closely related sequences were merged to remove PCR and sequencing errors. To assign V, D and J gene segments, CDR3 sequences were aligned to IMGT reference sequences. For a sequence to be retained, at least a six-nucleotide match to both a V gene segment and a J gene segment was required. A rearrangement counted as productive if the CDR3 had no stop codons and remained in frame with V and J, and every other rearrangement counted as non-productive. Following IMGT convention, CDR3 was defined as the stretch from the second conserved V-encoded cysteine to the conserved J-encoded phenylalanine. In an earlier analysis of 587 of the donors, sequences lacking an unambiguous match to a single V gene segment were excluded. An earlier analysis of 450 to 650 of the donors called V segments functional above 56.7% productive rearrangements and segregating when the between-donor standard deviation exceeded 5%. To diagnose cytomegalovirus status from the catalog of TCR beta chain sequences, a statistical classification framework was built. A later analysis assigned V and J genes by comparing TCR nucleotide sequences with IMGT/GENE-DB human TR gene sequences. In a later analysis, CDR3 sequences and most-parsimonious VDJ recombination scenarios were assigned using the TCRdist pipeline. In a later analysis, every TCR beta chain was defined by the combination of its CDR3 amino acid sequence and its V-gene family, and reads without a unique V-gene family were dropped. To address suspected cross-contamination and a sequencing artifact, a later analysis removed 592 highly shared, low-generation-probability nucleotide sequences. In a later analysis, a clonal expansion index was calculated for each public chain from normalized within-repertoire ranks of inferred template counts. In a later analysis, generation probabilities were computed with a VDJ recombination model fitted to out-of-frame rearrangements, and the resulting probabilities were checked against IGoR. Hypergeometric tests were used in a later analysis to score TCR-TCR, TCR-HLA and TCR-CMV co-occurrence, with a repertoire-size bias correction applied to the TCR pairs. To estimate false discovery rates, a later analysis permuted the HLA or CMV assignments 20 times. In a later analysis, co-occurring TCRs were grouped using DBSCAN, and TCRdist sequence similarity was added for clustering within HLA-allele-positive subsets. Repertoires with fewer than 30,000 or more than 120,000 public chains, plus five repertoires with anomalous nucleotide sharing, were excluded from co-occurrence clustering. TCRdb retrieved this table from immuneACCESS and kept in-frame rearrangements only. Not all clones are present; in checked studies, unresolved V genes account for under half, and no reason is known for the remainder. The DNA gave D and trimming, while V, J and clone size come from that table. In this sample the table shows about 94,000 clones, around 66% of which occur a single time. 3.9% of the sample is taken by the ten largest.

The receptor's source is a man aged 25 to 40 in good health and CMV-seronegative. What was sequenced was PBMCs. The rearrangement joined TRBV5-4 to TRBJ2-2; 8 nucleotides in the junction match TRBD2. The nucleotide sequence reads as follows: TGTGCCAGCAGCTTGAGGCTAGCGGGGAACACCGGGGAGCTGTTTTTT. Its translation is CASSLRLAGNTGELFF.